This TCR beta chain was recovered during a study of blood T cell repertoires in COVID-19. Across the study: Italy, Spain and the United States were the sources of the convalescent and acute COVID-19 samples. T cells, B-cell-depleted T cells, or PBMCs supplied cDNA or gDNA.

In the study's own analysis: How many nucleated cells were present was estimated from reference gene primer amplification. Produced via immunoSEQ multiplex PCR; TCRdb's table is partial and in-frame only. V and J calls and clone size are those listed in that table; D and trimming were worked out from the DNA. The sample lists about 27,000 clones; 90% to 95% were seen once. With 3 bases clipped from V and 11 bases from J, the junction kept 6 bases outside the gene matches. This CDR3 contains 13 residues. The germline gives CDR1 ENHRY, CDR2 SYGVKD. This chain connects TRBV10-3 to TRBJ1-4; 7 nucleotides match TRBD1. What was sequenced was peripheral blood. This receptor was taken from a human donor with active COVID-19. The donor label of this sample is uncertain. The CDR3 DNA sequence: TGTGCCATCAGTGATAGAGGGGGCGGGAAACTGTTTTTT. Translated, it gives CAISDRGGGKLFF.